Shown below are 24 T cell receptor beta chains from a single sample sequenced in a study of CD8+ T cells in alopecia areata (dated by TCRdb to 2016 to 2018). The sample's time point label, decoded: baseline before oral tofacitinib. Library prep was done by the immunoSEQ multiplex PCR assay. For TCR sequencing, RNA was extracted from every sample and reverse transcribed into cDNA to serve as template. The table comes from immuneACCESS by way of TCRdb, which keeps in-frame sequences with V and J called. Part of the clones is missing from these tables; in studies checked, under half for an unresolved V gene and the rest for unknown reasons. The table for this sample lists under 250,000 clones; 50% to 65% of them were counted only once. The ten biggest clones cover approximately 0.5% of the sample. This specimen consisted of CD4+ T cells sorted from blood, obtained at week 0. The receptors originated from a human donor with alopecia areata.

This chain joins TRBV29-1 and TRBJ2-3; possible D gene TRBD2, 6 bases. Trimming pared 4 bases from V and 0 bases from J, leaving 8 bases between. The CDR3 consists of 13 residues. Per the germline V gene, CDR1 is SQVTM and CDR2 is ANQGSEA. CDR3 amino acids: CSVGGKSTDTQYF. In DNA form, the CDR3 reads TGCAGCGTTGGCGGGAAGAGCACAGATACGCAGTATTTT.

The chain combines TRBV5-1 with TRBJ2-7, with TRBD1 matching over 7 bases. The J segment lost 2 bases and the V segment lost 1 base, leaving 9 bases of the junction unmatched. The CDR3 runs to 16 residues. From germline, CDR1 is SGHRS and CDR2 YFSETQ. The chain's CDR3 is CASSLTRDSFTYEQYF. CDR3 in DNA: TGCGCCAGCAGCTTGACCCGGGACAGCTTTACCTACGAGCAGTACTTC.

The chain joins TRBV7-6 to TRBJ2-3; unclear D gene. Trimming took off 5 bases at V and 3 bases at J, with 9 bases between the two ends. From germline, CDR1 is SGHVS and CDR2 FNYEAQ. The CDR3 contains 13 residues. The CDR3 loop is CASSPVGTDTQYF. The CDR3 DNA reads TGTGCCAGCAGCCCCGTGGGGACAGATACGCAGTATTTT.

The table lists this clone with a few counts. This chain joins TRBV15 and TRBJ1-6; TRBD1 matches at 7 bases. Germline V CDR1 and CDR2: LNHNV, YYDKDF (reference sequence). There are 15 residues in the CDR3. V dropped 0 bases and J dropped 10; count of bases not matched to a gene: 6. The CDR3 reads CATSRDPGGESPLHF. DNA of the CDR3: TGTGCCACCAGCAGAGATCCAGGGGGGGAATCACCCCTCCACTTT.

This clone appeared a few times. V and J are TRBV5-1 and TRBJ2-3; the D is unclear. Germline CDR1 SGHRS, CDR2 YFSETQ. V gave up 4 bases and J gave up 4 bases, with 16 bases separating them. The CDR3 consists of 15 residues. CDR3 sequence: CASSGARSPADTQYF. Here the CDR3 DNA reads TGCGCCAGCAGCGGCGCCAGGAGTCCGGCAGATACGCAGTATTTT.

This rearrangement joins TRBV6-6 to TRBJ1-2, with 9 bases identical to TRBD1. CDR3 size: 15 residues. The V gene's germline CDR1 is MNHNY and CDR2 SVGAGI (reference sequence). V lost 6 bases, J lost 3 bases, and 8 bases stayed unmatched. CDR3: CASRPQGAGDYGYTF. CDR3 in DNA: TGTGCCAGCAGGCCACAGGGGGCTGGGGACTATGGCTACACCTTC.

V and J are TRBV4-2 and TRBJ2-7; the match to TRBD1 covers 8 bases. The CDR3 runs 17 residues. With V trimmed by 3 bases and J by 0 bases, 10 bases remained unmatched. CDR1 LGHNA and CDR2 YNFKEQ come from the germline V gene. In nucleotides, the CDR3 is TGTGCCAGCAGCCAGGGAGGACAGGGAACCACCTCCTACGAGCAGTACTTC. Translation: CASSQGGQGTTSYEQYF.

This clone has just a few counts. This rearrangement joins TRBV9 to TRBJ1-1; weak D call: TRBD1 (5 bases). The V end was cut by 0 bases, the J end by 4 bases, with 13 bases between. The CDR3 spans 15 residues. From germline, CDR1 is SGDLS and CDR2 YYNGEE. The CDR3 sequence: CASSVGGAGGTEAFF. In DNA form, the CDR3 reads TGTGCCAGCAGCGTAGGAGGGGCCGGAGGCACTGAAGCTTTCTTT.

This clone was seen a handful of times. The CDR3 nucleotides are TGCGCCAGCAGCTGGACAGGGGTTGGCAATCAGCCCCAGCATTTT. Its translation: CASSWTGVGNQPQHF. This rearrangement joins TRBV5-1 to TRBJ1-5, with 9 bases matching TRBD1. CDR1 SGHRS and CDR2 YFSETQ come from the germline V gene. V trimming: 3 bases; J trimming: 2 bases; junction bases outside the gene matches: 3. This CDR3 spans 15 amino acids.

V is TRBV5-1 and J is TRBJ2-2; no definite D call. Trimming pared 0 bases from V and 1 base from J, leaving 13 bases between. This CDR3 region has 17 residues. CDR1 SGHRS and CDR2 YFSETQ come from the germline V gene. CDR3 bases: TGCGCCAGCAGCTTGGCCCCCCTTACCCAGAACACCGGGGAGCTGTTTTTT. Translation: CASSLAPLTQNTGELFF.

The J gene is TRBJ1-1, the V gene TRBV10-3; TRBD1 agrees at 7 bases. CDR3 length: 17 residues. Germline loops: CDR1 ENHRY, CDR2 SYGVKD. V gave up 5 bases and J gave up 1 base; unmatched junction bases: 13. The CDR3 sequence: CAISFSMEGQRNTEAFF. The CDR3, as DNA: TGTGCCATCAGTTTTAGTATGGAGGGACAGAGGAACACTGAAGCTTTCTTT.

The rearrangement links TRBV7-2 to TRBJ1-2; D is undetermined. The V and J ends lost 4 bases and 0 bases respectively, with 6 bases between them. The CDR3 spans 13 residues. Germline lookup yields CDR1 SGHTA and CDR2 FQGNSA. The CDR3 spells CASSSQTNYGYTF. CDR3 nucleotide sequence: TGTGCCAGCAGCTCACAGACTAACTATGGCTACACCTTC.

This chain uses TRBV5-1 with TRBJ2-7; either TRBD1 or TRBD2 may fit D (6 bases each). The germline V gene has CDR1 SGHRS and CDR2 YFSETQ. Trimming removed 2 bases at V and 6 bases at J, with 9 bases between. This CDR3 spans 12 amino acids. As DNA, the CDR3 is TGCGCCAGCAGCTTTGAGGGGGGCGAGCAGTACTTC. Protein product: CASSFEGGEQYF. The variable domain in full, with the rest retrieved from reference TRBV5-1 and TRBJ2-7, is KAGVTQTPRYLIKTRGQQVTLSCSPISGHRSVSWYQQTPGQGLQFLFEYFSETQRNKGNFPGRFSGRQFSNSRSEMNVSTLELGDSALYLCASSFEGGEQYFGPGTRLTVT.

The chain links TRBV27 to TRBJ1-2, with unresolved D. Germline V gives CDR1 MNHEY, CDR2 SMNVEV (reference sequence). The length of the CDR3 is 13 residues. The ends were cut back, 2 bases at V and 4 bases at J, with 8 bases in the middle. CDR3 in amino acids: CASSLHTSYGYTF. The DNA for the CDR3 is TGTGCCAGCAGTTTACACACGAGCTATGGCTACACCTTC.

The rearrangement joins TRBV30 to TRBJ1-3, with D possibly TRBD1 on 6 matching bases. Germline-derived CDR1 and CDR2 are GTSNPN and SVGIG (reference sequence). This CDR3 contains 15 residues. With 3 bases removed from V and 3 bases from J, the gap between germline ends came to 15 bases. In DNA, the CDR3 is TGTGCCTGGAGAAGAGGGGGTGGCTTTGGAAACACCATATATTTT. Its protein product is CAWRRGGGFGNTIYF.

The chain uses TRBV29-1 and TRBJ1-2; TRBD1 matches 7 bases. Trimming took 4 bases from V and 4 from J; bases not matched to a gene: 9. Germline CDR1 reads SQVTM; CDR2 reads ANQGSEA. The CDR3 runs 14 residues. CDR3 loop: CSVGATRQGYGYTF. In DNA form, the CDR3 reads TGCAGCGTTGGGGCTACGAGACAGGGCTATGGCTACACCTTC.

The rearrangement joins TRBV29-1 to TRBJ1-1, with a weak D call TRBD1 (6 bases). Germline assignment: CDR1 SQVTM and CDR2 ANQGSEA. The V end lost 1 base, the J end lost 3 bases, and 18 bases lay between the germline ends. The CDR3 runs to 16 residues. The CDR3 here is CSVEGLQGIYDTEAFF. CDR3 DNA: TGCAGCGTTGAAGGCTTACAGGGAATTTACGACACTGAAGCTTTCTTT.

The rearrangement links TRBV29-1 to TRBJ2-3; 9 bases are shared with TRBD2. CDR3 length: 15 amino acids. Germline V lookup: CDR1 SQVTM, CDR2 ANQGSEA. CDR3 protein: CATGTGTSRTDTQYF. CDR3 DNA: TGCGCCACAGGTACCGGGACTAGCCGCACAGATACGCAGTATTTT.

This sequence joins TRBV7-6 and TRBJ1-6; tentatively, D is TRBD1 (6 bases). From germline, CDR1 is SGHVS and CDR2 FNYEAQ. The CDR3 length is 15 residues. With 1 base removed from V and 9 bases from J, the gap between germline ends came to 13 bases. CDR3 nucleotides: TGTGCCAGCAGCTTAGAACAGGACAGACGTTCACCCCTCCACTTT. Residues: CASSLEQDRRSPLHF.

V usage is TRBV30 and J usage is TRBJ2-7; D unresolved. The CDR3 consists of 11 residues. Germline V gives CDR1 GTSNPN, CDR2 SVGIG (reference sequence). V lost 0 bases, J lost 7 bases, and 7 bases lay in between. The CDR3 nucleotides are TGTGCCTGGAGTGTACTGGAAGAGCAGTACTTC. Amino acid sequence: CAWSVLEEQYF.

This clone appeared once. The rearrangement uses TRBV7-9 and TRBJ2-3; D may be TRBD1 or TRBD2 (5 bases each). V was shortened by 6 bases and J by 3 bases, with 16 bases between the two germline ends. CDR1 is SEHNR, CDR2 FQNEAQ, per germline (reference sequence). The CDR3 spans 15 residues. The CDR3: CASSRDRLVTDTQYF. The CDR3 DNA sequence: TGTGCCAGCAGTCGGGACCGGTTGGTGACAGATACGCAGTATTTT.

This clone was recorded many times. The rearrangement uses TRBV19 and TRBJ2-1; D is possibly TRBD2 (6 bases). Germline V gene sequence: CDR1 LNHDA, CDR2 SQIVND (reference sequence). V lost 0 bases to trimming and J lost 3 bases, with 15 bases between them. The CDR3 extends over 17 amino acids. This chain's CDR3 is CASSIDWQGAGYNEQFF. The CDR3 nucleotides read TGTGCCAGTAGTATAGATTGGCAGGGAGCGGGCTACAATGAGCAGTTCTTC.

This clone was seen a few times. This rearrangement joins TRBV4-1 to TRBJ1-2, with unresolved D. Looked up from germline, CDR1 is MGHRA and CDR2 is YSYEKL. Trimming removed 1 base from V and 8 bases from J, with 14 bases in between. The CDR3 is 14 residues long. The chain's CDR3 is CASSQGTDLLGYTF. The CDR3 DNA reads TGCGCCAGCAGCCAAGGGACGGATCTCTTGGGCTACACCTTC.

The chain couples TRBV30 to TRBJ2-5, with D hard to call. Germline V gene data show CDR1 as GTSNPN and CDR2 as SVGIG (reference sequence). CDR3 size: 12 residues. V gave up 2 bases and J gave up 4 bases, with 8 bases separating them. CDR3 DNA sequence: TGTGCCTGGAGTAAGCGAGCAGAGACCCAGTACTTC. It codes for CAWSKRAETQYF.